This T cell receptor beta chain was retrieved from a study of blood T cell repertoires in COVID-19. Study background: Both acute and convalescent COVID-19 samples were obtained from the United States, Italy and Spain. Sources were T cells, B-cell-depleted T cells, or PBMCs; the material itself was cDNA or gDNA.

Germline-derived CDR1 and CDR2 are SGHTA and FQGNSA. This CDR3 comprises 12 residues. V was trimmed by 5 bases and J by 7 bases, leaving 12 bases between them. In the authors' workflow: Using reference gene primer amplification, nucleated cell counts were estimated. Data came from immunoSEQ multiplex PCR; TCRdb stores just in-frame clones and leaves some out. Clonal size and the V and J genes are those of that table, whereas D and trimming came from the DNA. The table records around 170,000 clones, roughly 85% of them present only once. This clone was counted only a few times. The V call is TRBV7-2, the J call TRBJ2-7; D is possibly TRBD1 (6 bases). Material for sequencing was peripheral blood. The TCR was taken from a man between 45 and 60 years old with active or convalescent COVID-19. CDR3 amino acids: CASSPYTGEQYF. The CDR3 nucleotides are TGTGCCAGCAGCCCTTACACAGGGGAGCAGTACTTC.